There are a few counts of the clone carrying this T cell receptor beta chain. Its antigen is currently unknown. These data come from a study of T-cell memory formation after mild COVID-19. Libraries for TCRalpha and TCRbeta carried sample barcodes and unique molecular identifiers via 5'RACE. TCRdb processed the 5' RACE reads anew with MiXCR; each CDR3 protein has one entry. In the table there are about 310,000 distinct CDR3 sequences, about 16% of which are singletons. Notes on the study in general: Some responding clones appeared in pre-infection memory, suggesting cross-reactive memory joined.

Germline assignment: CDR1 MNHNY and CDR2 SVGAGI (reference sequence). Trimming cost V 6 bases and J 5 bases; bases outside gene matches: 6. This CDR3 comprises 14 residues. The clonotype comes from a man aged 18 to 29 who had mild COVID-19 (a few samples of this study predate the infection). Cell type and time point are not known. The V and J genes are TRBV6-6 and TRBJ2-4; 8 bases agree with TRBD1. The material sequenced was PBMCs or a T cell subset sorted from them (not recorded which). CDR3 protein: CASRRPGQENIQYF. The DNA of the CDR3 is TGTGCCAGCAGACGACCGGGACAGGAAAACATTCAGTACTTC.